These 9 T cell receptor beta chains were all obtained from the same sample, sequenced in a study of post-analysis software for immune sequencing data. Findings and caveats of the study: Controls had lower frequencies than patients of about five TRBV segments, which included TRBV5-6, TRBV5-1 and TRBV20-1.

The antigens of these receptors remain unknown. Unique molecular identifiers had been added to the TCR beta cDNA libraries. TCRdb used MiXCR to reprocess the PCR reads, holding one entry per CDR3 protein. The repertoire includes hundreds of thousands of distinct CDR3 sequences, approximately 50% of them detected once, and 4.6% sits in the top ten. Sequencing used blood. Source of these receptors: a girl aged 5-17 years with multiple sclerosis.

This sequence joins TRBV20-1 and TRBJ2-1; TRBD2 agrees at 10 bases. V lost 1 base, J lost 8 bases, and 11 bases stayed unmatched. The germline CDR1 and CDR2 sequences are DFQATT and SNEGSKA (reference sequence). The CDR3 has 16 amino acids. DNA of the CDR3: TGCAGTGCTAGAGGGGAAGGCAAGCGGGAGGGCTATGAGCAGTTCTTC. It translates to CSARGEGKREGYEQFF.

Note on this clonotype: A read error may account for a junction end that differs from germline. The J gene is TRBJ2-6, the V gene TRBV19, with 9 bases fitting TRBD1. Germline CDR1 and CDR2: LNHDA and SQIVND (reference sequence). The CDR3 loop spans 17 amino acids. The CDR3: CVSSTGQGDSGANVLTF. In DNA form, the CDR3 reads TGTGTCAGTAGTACGGGACAGGGAGACTCTGGGGCCAACGTCCTGACTTTC.

The V and J genes are TRBV5-1 and TRBJ2-7, with 7 bases fitting TRBD1. V gave up 4 bases and J gave up 6 bases; unmatched junction bases: 4. The germline gives CDR1 SGHRS, CDR2 YFSETQ. The CDR3 sequence is 12 residues long. CDR3 nucleotide sequence: TGCGCCAGCAGCGAATCAGGGGGCGAGCAGTACTTC. Translated: CASSESGGEQYF.

This sequence joins TRBV15 and TRBJ2-7, with 7 bases fitting TRBD2. This CDR3 comprises 15 residues. Germline CDR1 and CDR2: LNHNV and YYDKDF (reference sequence). V dropped 6 bases and J dropped 3; count of bases not matched to a gene: 11. CDR3 amino acids: CATRGGYGSNYEQYF. CDR3 nucleotides: TGTGCCACCAGGGGGGGGTACGGGTCGAACTACGAGCAGTACTTC.

The gene calls are TRBV25-1 and TRBJ2-3; 11 positions agree with TRBD2. Germline-derived CDR1 and CDR2 are MGHDK and SYGVNS. J lost 3 bases, V lost 6 bases, and 8 bases had no gene match. The CDR3 extends over 16 amino acids. The chain's CDR3 is CASRATGTSGTDTQYF. CDR3 bases: TGTGCCAGCAGGGCAACCGGGACTAGCGGTACAGATACGCAGTATTTT.

The J gene is TRBJ2-1, the V gene TRBV2; no definite D call. This CDR3 comprises 14 residues. V shed 0 bases and J shed 6 bases, with 9 bases lying between them. Germline CDR1 and CDR2: SNHLY and FYNNEI. In DNA form, the CDR3 reads TGTGCCAGCAGTGAAGCGATGATCGCCAATGAGCAGTTCTTC. Its translation: CASSEAMIANEQFF.

This clonotype was detected a few times. This chain joins TRBV7-8 and TRBJ2-3, with a possible D match to TRBD2 (5 bases). Germline values: CDR1 SGHVS, CDR2 FQNEAQ. The CDR3 is 14 residues long. Trimming left V 0 bases short and J 4 bases short, with 8 bases between. The CDR3 spells CASSLAPGSDTQYF. The CDR3 DNA reads as TGTGCCAGCAGCTTAGCCCCGGGATCAGATACGCAGTATTTT.

The gene calls are TRBV20-1 and TRBJ2-7, with D possibly called TRBD1 or TRBD2 (5 bases each). The CDR3 runs 13 residues. Trimming stripped 5 bases from V and 7 bases from J, with 18 bases between. The germline gives CDR1 DFQATT, CDR2 SNEGSKA (reference sequence). In DNA form, the CDR3 reads TGCAGTGCTCACGGGGACGGTTCCTGGGAGCAGTACTTC. Its protein is CSAHGDGSWEQYF.

V and J are TRBV5-1 and TRBJ2-7; 7 bases match TRBD1. V was clipped by 2 bases and J by 0 bases; unmatched bases: 5. The germline gives CDR1 SGHRS, CDR2 YFSETQ. The CDR3 totals 15 residues. The CDR3 region is CASSFVDRSSYEQYF. CDR3 DNA sequence: TGCGCCAGCAGCTTTGTGGACAGGAGCTCCTACGAGCAGTACTTC.